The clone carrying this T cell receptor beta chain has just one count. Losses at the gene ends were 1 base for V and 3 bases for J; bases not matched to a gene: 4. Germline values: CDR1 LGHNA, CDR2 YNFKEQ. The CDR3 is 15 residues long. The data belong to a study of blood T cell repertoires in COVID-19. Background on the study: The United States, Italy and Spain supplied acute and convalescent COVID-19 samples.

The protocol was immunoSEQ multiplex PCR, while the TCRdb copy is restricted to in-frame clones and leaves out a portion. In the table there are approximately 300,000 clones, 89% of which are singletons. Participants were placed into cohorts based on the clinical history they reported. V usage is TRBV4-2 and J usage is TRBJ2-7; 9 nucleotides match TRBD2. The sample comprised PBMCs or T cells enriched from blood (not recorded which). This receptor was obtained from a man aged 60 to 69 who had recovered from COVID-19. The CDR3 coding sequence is TGTGCCAGCAGCCAAGTTCCAGCGGGGGGCTACGAGCAGTACTTC. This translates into CASSQVPAGGYEQYF.